The clone carrying this T cell receptor beta chain was seen at least ten times. Antigen unknown. The sample is drawn from a study of T cells in Graves' hyperthyroidism and ophthalmopathy. Study-level background: At initial diagnosis, before any treatment had begun, peripheral blood was obtained. Study-wide results and limits: Most thyroid clonotypes expanded above 0.001 appeared in blood too.

Germline assignment: CDR1 SGHAT and CDR2 FQNNGV. Trimming cost V 5 bases and J 2 bases; bases outside gene matches: 6. This CDR3 spans 15 amino acids. The TCR beta CDR3 regions underwent amplification using RNA transcripts as the source. A set of HTBI primers served as the primers for a first-round RT-PCR of the TCR CDR3. Each CDR3 protein gets one entry after TCRdb re-called the multiplex PCR reads with MiXCR. The sample holds approximately 430,000 distinct CDR3 sequences, approximately 14% seen once. Sequencing input: blood. The sequence was collected from a woman between 18 and 30 years old with Graves' hyperthyroidism. This chain joins TRBV11-2 and TRBJ1-2; 9 nucleotides align to TRBD1. The CDR3 loop reads CASSLGTGPNYGYTF. In DNA form, the CDR3 reads TGTGCCAGCAGCCTCGGGACAGGGCCCAACTATGGCTACACCTTC.